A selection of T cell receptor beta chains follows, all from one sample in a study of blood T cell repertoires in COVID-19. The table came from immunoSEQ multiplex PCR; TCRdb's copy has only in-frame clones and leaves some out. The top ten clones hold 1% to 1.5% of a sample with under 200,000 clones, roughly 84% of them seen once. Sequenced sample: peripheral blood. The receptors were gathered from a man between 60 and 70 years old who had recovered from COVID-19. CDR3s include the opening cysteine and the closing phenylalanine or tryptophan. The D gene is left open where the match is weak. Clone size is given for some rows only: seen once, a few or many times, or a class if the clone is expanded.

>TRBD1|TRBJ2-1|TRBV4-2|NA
TGTGCCAGCAGCCAAGTCTGGGACAGCGATTACAATGAGCAGTTCTTC
CASSQVWDSDYNEQFF
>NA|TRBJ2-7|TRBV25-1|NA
TGTGCCAGCCTCGACCAGGGGAGCTTACGAGCATGGTACTTC
CASLDQGSLRAWYF
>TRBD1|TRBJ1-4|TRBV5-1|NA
TGCGCCAGCAGCTCAAGGGGACAGCAGAATGAAAAACTGTTTTTT
CASSSRGQQNEKLFF
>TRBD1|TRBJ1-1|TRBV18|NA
TGTGCCAGCTCACCCCTCCAGATATCAGGGGGGACCACTGAAGCTTTCTTT
CASSPLQISGGTTEAFF
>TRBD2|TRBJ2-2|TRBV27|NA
TGTGCCACCACTCCCAGCGGGGGGGGTACCGGGGAGCTGTTTTTT
CATTPSGGGTGELFF
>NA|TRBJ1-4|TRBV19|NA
TGTGCCAGTAGGAGGGGGACACCGACTAATGAAAAACTGTTTTTT
CASRRGTPTNEKLFF
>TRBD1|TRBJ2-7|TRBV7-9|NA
TGTGCCAGCAGCCCTGGGACAGGCGAAGAGCAGTACTTC
CASSPGTGEEQYF
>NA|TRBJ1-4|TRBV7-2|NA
TGTGCCAGCAGGTCCGCCCAGACTCTTAATGAAAAACTGTTTTTT
CASRSAQTLNEKLFF
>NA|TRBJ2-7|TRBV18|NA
TGTGCCAGCTCACCACTGCGGGCGGACGAGCAGTACTTC
CASSPLRADEQYF
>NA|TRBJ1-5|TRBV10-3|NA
TGTGCCATCAGTGAGTCCGGCGGGAGCAATCAGCCCCAGCATTTT
CAISESGGSNQPQHF
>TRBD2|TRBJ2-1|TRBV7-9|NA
TGTGCCAGCAGCTTAGCGGGAGTAGCGGGGGAATATAACAATGAGCAGTTCTTC
CASSLAGVAGEYNNEQFF
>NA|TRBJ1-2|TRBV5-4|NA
TGTGCCAGCAGCTTGGACAGGGAACTATGGAGCTACACCTTC
CASSLDRELWSYTF
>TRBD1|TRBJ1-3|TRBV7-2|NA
TGTGCCAGCAGCCTAGACAGGGGTGGAAACACCATATATTTT
CASSLDRGGNTIYF
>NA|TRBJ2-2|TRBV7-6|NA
TGTGCCAGCAGCTTGGGACACTCGAACACCGGGGAGCTGTTTTTT
CASSLGHSNTGELFF
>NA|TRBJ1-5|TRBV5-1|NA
TGCGCCAGCAGCTTGGGGGCAGATGAGCCCCAGCATTTT
CASSLGADEPQHF
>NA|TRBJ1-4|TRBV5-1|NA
TGCGCCAGCAGCCCCTCTCCGATGGAGGATGAAAAACTGTTTTTT
CASSPSPMEDEKLFF
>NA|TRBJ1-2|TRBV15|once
TGTGCCACCAGCAGGGTGGGCCTCTATGGCTACACCTTC
CATSRVGLYGYTF
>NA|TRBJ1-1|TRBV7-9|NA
TGTGCCAGCAGCCCCATTGTCCAGGGCGCGAACACTGAAGCTTTCTTT
CASSPIVQGANTEAFF
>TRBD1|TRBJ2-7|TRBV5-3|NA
TGTGCCAGAAGCTTGAGACAGGGGATAAACTACGAGCAGTACTTC
CARSLRQGINYEQYF
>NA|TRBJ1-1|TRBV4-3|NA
TGCGCCAGCAGCCCCCTCAGTTCCGTGGAGTCTGAAGCTTTCTTT
CASSPLSSVESEAFF
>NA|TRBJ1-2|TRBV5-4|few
TGTGCCAGCAGCCCCCTCCAGGGGATTAACTATGGCTACACCTTC
CASSPLQGINYGYTF
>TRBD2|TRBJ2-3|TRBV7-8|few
TGTGCCAGCAAGCGGGGGGCAGGGGGGAGCACAGATACGCAGTATTTT
CASKRGAGGSTDTQYF
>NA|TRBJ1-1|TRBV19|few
TGTGCCACCGTCAGGGGCGCTGAAGCTTTCTTT
CATVRGAEAFF
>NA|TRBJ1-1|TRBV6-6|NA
TGTGCCGGCAAGTTGGGGGGAAACACTGAAGCTTTCTTT
CAGKLGGNTEAFF
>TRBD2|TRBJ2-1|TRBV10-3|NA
TGTGCCATCAGTACCCCGGGACTAGCGGGGAGGAATGAGCAGTTCTTC
CAISTPGLAGRNEQFF
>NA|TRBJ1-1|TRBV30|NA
TGTGCCTGGAGTTTAACAGATTACACTGAAGCTTTCTTT
CAWSLTDYTEAFF
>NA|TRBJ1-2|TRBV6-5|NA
TGTGCCACCCAAGCCCCAGGGCAGGGCTACACCTTC
CATQAPGQGYTF
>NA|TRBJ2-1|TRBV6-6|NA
TGTGCCAGCAGTTTTCCCAGCTACAATGAGCAGTTCTTC
CASSFPSYNEQFF
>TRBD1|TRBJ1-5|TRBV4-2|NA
TGTGCCAGCAGCCAAGAGCGGACAGGGGAGCAGCCCCAGCATTTT
CASSQERTGEQPQHF
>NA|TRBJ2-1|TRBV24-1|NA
TGTGCCACCACCAACAGGGAAGGATCGAATGAGCAGTTCTTC
CATTNREGSNEQFF
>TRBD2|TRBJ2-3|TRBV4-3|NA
TGCGCCAGCAGCCAAGATGAGGGACTAGCGGGAGATACGCAGTATTTT
CASSQDEGLAGDTQYF
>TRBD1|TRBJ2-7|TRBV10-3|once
TGTGCCGCTCAGGGGGTTGACGAGCAGTACTTC
CAAQGVDEQYF
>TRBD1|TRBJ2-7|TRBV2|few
TGTGCCAGCATGAGACAGGGGGGAAACGAGCAGTACTTC
CASMRQGGNEQYF
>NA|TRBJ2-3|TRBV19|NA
TGTGCCAGTAGTATGAGTGGACTCAGGAAAAAAGCAGATACGCAGTATTTT
CASSMSGLRKKADTQYF
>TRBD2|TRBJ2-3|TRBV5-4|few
TGTGCCAGCAACCTCTTCCGGGCGGGGGGGTCCCCAGATACGCAGTATTTT
CASNLFRAGGSPDTQYF
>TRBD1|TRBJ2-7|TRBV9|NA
TGTGCCAGCAGCGTAGAGGGACAGGGTATTCAGTACTTC
CASSVEGQGIQYF
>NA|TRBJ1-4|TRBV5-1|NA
TGCGCCAGCAGCTTGAAGGACTCCGGACCGACTAATGAAAAACTGTTTTTT
CASSLKDSGPTNEKLFF
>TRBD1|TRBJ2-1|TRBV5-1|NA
TGCGCCAGCGCGTTTCAGGGGGCGAGATACAATGAGCAGTTCTTC
CASAFQGARYNEQFF
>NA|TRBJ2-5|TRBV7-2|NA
TGTGCCAGCAGCTTAGGGGGGGTCGGAGCCCAGTACTTC
CASSLGGVGAQYF
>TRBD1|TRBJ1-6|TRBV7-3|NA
TGTGCCAGCAGCTTAGGGGACAGTGGATCACCCCTCCACTTT
CASSLGDSGSPLHF
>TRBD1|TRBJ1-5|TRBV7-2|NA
TGTGCCAGCAGCTTATCTGGACAGGGTAGCAATCAGCCCCAGCATTTT
CASSLSGQGSNQPQHF
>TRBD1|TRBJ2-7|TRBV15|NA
TGTGCCACCAGCAGAGATCTGGGACAGAAGTACGAGCAGTACTTC
CATSRDLGQKYEQYF
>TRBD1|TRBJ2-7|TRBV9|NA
TGTGCCAGCAGCGTAGCCGGGACAGGGGAGTACGAGCAGTACTTC
CASSVAGTGEYEQYF